This paragraph reports one T cell receptor beta chain. The antigen remains unidentified. This sample is drawn from a study of cytomegalovirus exposure and HLA in healthy donors. The overall study: Sequencing of about 179 million T cells in an earlier analysis found roughly 120 million unique TCR beta sequences. The study's findings and limits: The study recorded 150 to 200 TCR beta chains that were cytomegalovirus-associated.

The CDR3 is made up of 14 amino acids. V was shortened by 4 bases and J by 0 bases, with 8 bases between the two germline ends. The germline V gene has CDR1 LNHNV and CDR2 YYDKDF (reference sequence). PCR was performed using 60 Vbeta and 13 Jbeta primers. The protocol was immunoSEQ multiplex PCR, while the TCRdb copy is restricted to in-frame clones and leaves out a portion. The sample has 150,000 to 200,000 clones, 80% seen once; the top ten hold more than 1.1%. The genes are TRBV15 and TRBJ2-3; a weak D match, TRBD2 (5 bases). The sequencing sample was made of PBMCs. The sequence came from a girl aged 10-17 years in good health and CMV-seropositive. The CDR3 sequence is CATSKGGSTDTQYF. As DNA, the CDR3 is TGTGCCACCAGCAAGGGCGGGAGCACAGATACGCAGTATTTT.